Shown below are 26 T cell receptor beta chains from a single sample sequenced in a study of T-cell reconstitution after alpha-beta-depleted transplantation in children. The TCRbeta library was prepared with unique molecular identifiers. TCRdb used MiXCR to reprocess the PCR reads, holding one entry per CDR3 protein. The sample carries about 610,000 distinct CDR3 sequences, 25% to 30% recorded once. The sample consisted of PBMCs, taken before TCRalphabeta/CD19-depleted stem cell transplant. These receptors were collected from a boy in the first two years of life with Wiskott-Aldrich syndrome, due to receive a stem cell transplant.

The rearrangement joins TRBV20-1 to TRBJ2-7; no definite D call. The germline V gene encodes CDR1 DFQATT and CDR2 SNEGSKA (reference sequence). There are 11 residues in the CDR3. The V gene lost 5 bases and the J gene lost 5 bases, with 10 bases spanning the gap. CDR3 bases: TGCAGTGCTGACTCAATAGACGAGCAGTACTTC. As protein: CSADSIDEQYF.

A few counts support this clonotype. Sequence at one end of the junction differs from germline and may be a read error. The gene calls are TRBV5-1 and TRBJ1-1; 8 bases match TRBD1. CDR3 length equals 14 residues. Germline assignment: CDR1 SGHRS and CDR2 YFSETQ. CDR3 in amino acids: CASSAGTGNTEAFF. The CDR3 nucleotides are TGTGCCAGCAGTGCTGGGACAGGGAACACTGAAGCTTTCTTT. The full variable domain, completed using reference TRBV5-1 and TRBJ1-1, is KAGVTQTPRYLIKTRGQQVTLSCSPISGHRSVSWYQQTPGQGLQFLFEYFSETQRNKGNFPGRFSGRQFSNSRSEMNVSTLELGDSALYLCASSAGTGNTEAFFGQGTRLTVV.

For this clonotype: A much larger clone sits a single nucleotide away, making a read error possible. J is TRBJ2-3 and V is TRBV29-1, with 10 positions matching TRBD2. This CDR3 has 14 amino acids. Germline CDR1 SQVTM, CDR2 ANQGSEA. J gave up 6 bases and V 7 bases, and 10 bases lay outside the gene matches. The CDR3 DNA follows: TGCAGCGCAGCGGGAGGGCCAGTAGGTGATACGCAGTATTTT. Translation: CSAAGGPVGDTQYF.

The chain uses TRBV20-1 and TRBJ2-7; D is ambiguous. The germline V and J ends were trimmed by 2 bases and 2 bases, with 10 bases remaining between them. The germline V gene encodes CDR1 DFQATT and CDR2 SNEGSKA (reference sequence). CDR3 length equals 13 residues. The CDR3: CSARPHTAYEQYF. The CDR3 nucleotides are TGCAGTGCTAGACCCCATACTGCCTACGAGCAGTACTTC.

This clonotype showed up just a few times. The chain joins TRBV30 to TRBJ2-2; D uncertain. The germline CDR1 and CDR2 sequences are GTSNPN and SVGIG (reference sequence). V lost 3 bases and J lost 4, with 9 bases in between. The CDR3 has 13 amino acids. CDR3 DNA sequence: TGTGCCTGGAGGGCTGGCCCCACCGGGGAGCTGTTTTTT. Amino acid sequence: CAWRAGPTGELFF.

The genes are TRBV3-1 and TRBJ2-3, with a possible D match to TRBD1 (5 bases). This CDR3 spans 14 amino acids. The germline V gene encodes CDR1 LGHDT and CDR2 YNNKEL (reference sequence). V was cut by 3 bases and J by 5 bases, with 12 bases left in between. The CDR3: CASSQDMGLDTQYF. Here the CDR3 DNA reads TGTGCCAGCAGCCAGGACATGGGGTTAGATACGCAGTATTTT.

V usage is TRBV7-2 and J usage is TRBJ2-3, with TRBD1 identical over 7 bases. Germline CDR1 and CDR2: SGHTA and FQGNSA. The CDR3 runs to 15 residues. J was trimmed by 4 bases and V by 1 base; bases with no gene match: 5. CDR3 region: CASSLVGGWSDTQYF. The CDR3 DNA reads as TGTGCCAGCAGCTTAGTAGGGGGCTGGTCAGATACGCAGTATTTT.

This clonotype was counted a single time. The chain is built from TRBV6-2 or TRBV6-3 and TRBJ1-1, with a weak D call TRBD1 (6 bases). The CDR3 loop spans 16 amino acids. The germline gives CDR1 MNHEY, CDR2 SVGEGT. V was trimmed by 4 bases and J by 1 base, leaving 16 bases between them. In nucleotides, the CDR3 is TGTGCCAGCAGTTTCAGACCCTTGACAGGGAACACTGAAGCTTTCTTT. Amino acid sequence: CASSFRPLTGNTEAFF.

The chain employs TRBV10-3 and TRBJ2-2, with D unclear. The V gene lost 9 bases and the J gene lost 0 bases, with 8 bases spanning the gap. In germline, CDR1 is ENHRY, CDR2 SYGVKD. The CDR3 contains 13 residues. CDR3 region: CAIFEANTGELFF. In DNA, the CDR3 is TGTGCCATTTTTGAAGCGAACACCGGGGAGCTGTTTTTT.

This chain links TRBV5-1 with TRBJ1-1, with TRBD1 as a possible D gene (5 bases). V dropped 0 bases and J dropped 6 bases, with 12 bases sitting between them. Germline assignment: CDR1 SGHRS and CDR2 YFSETQ. The length of the CDR3 is 14 residues. CDR3 in amino acids: CASSLGGAGSEAFF. The CDR3 nucleotides are TGCGCCAGCAGCTTGGGTGGGGCAGGGTCTGAAGCTTTCTTT.

In its sample, this clonotype was seen a few times. This chain links TRBV9 with TRBJ1-1, with D perhaps matching TRBD1 (5 bases). The V end was cut by 6 bases, the J end by 4 bases, with 10 bases between. CDR3 size: 12 residues. Germline-derived CDR1 and CDR2 are SGDLS and YYNGEE. The CDR3 sequence is CASNRLGTEAFF. The CDR3 nucleotides read TGTGCCAGCAACAGGCTTGGCACTGAAGCTTTCTTT.

The rearrangement links TRBV3-1 to TRBJ2-2; the match to TRBD2 covers 8 bases. V dropped 4 bases and J dropped 7; count of bases not matched to a gene: 11. The CDR3 totals 16 residues. Germline CDR1 is LGHDT and CDR2 is YNNKEL (reference sequence). The CDR3 is CASSPTGTSWGGELFF. CDR3 DNA: TGTGCCAGCAGCCCGACCGGGACTAGTTGGGGCGGGGAGCTGTTTTTT. The variable domain in full, with the rest retrieved from reference TRBV3-1 and TRBJ2-2, is DTAVSQTPKYLVTQMGNDKSIKCEQNLGHDTMYWYKQDSKKFLKIMFSYNNKELIINETVPNRFSPKSPDKAHLNLHINSLELGDSAVYFCASSPTGTSWGGELFFGEGSRLTVL.

About this clonotype itself: Sequence at one end of the junction differs from germline and may be a read error. V and J are TRBV5-1 and TRBJ1-2; 7 nucleotides agree with TRBD1. The V gene's germline CDR1 is SGHRS and CDR2 YFSETQ. The CDR3 has 17 residues. CDR3 bases: TGCGCCAGCGGCTTGGGGCATGTAAGGGGGCTGCACTATGGCTACACCTTC. This gives the protein CASGLGHVRGLHYGYTF.

This clonotype was seen just once. The chain combines TRBV5-1 with TRBJ1-2; D might be TRBD1 (5 bases). The CDR3 has 13 amino acids. V was clipped by 1 base and J by 7 bases, with 11 bases between them. Germline-derived CDR1 and CDR2 are SGHRS and YFSETQ. CDR3 coding DNA: TGCGCCAGCAGCTTGTCCAGGGACGGTGGCTACACCTTC. It codes for CASSLSRDGGYTF.

The chain uses TRBV5-1 and TRBJ2-3, with 8 bases fitting TRBD2. Germline CDR1 reads SGHRS; CDR2 reads YFSETQ. The CDR3 runs 19 residues. Unmatched junction bases numbered 20, after V lost 2 bases and J lost 6 bases. The CDR3, as DNA: TGCGCCAGCAGCTTCATTAACTCACCATTAGCGGGGCTGAGGGATACGCAGTATTTT. It codes for CASSFINSPLAGLRDTQYF.

This clonotype showed up just a few times. The V and J genes are TRBV12-3 or TRBV12-4 and TRBJ1-1, with a possible D match to TRBD1 (5 bases). The CDR3 has 15 amino acids. V was shortened by 3 bases and J by 10 bases, with 21 bases between the two germline ends. This CDR3 reads CASSFGRGPPLSAFF. Here the CDR3 DNA reads TGTGCCAGCAGTTTCGGTCGGGGACCCCCTTTATCAGCTTTCTTT.

This clonotype turned up a few times. The J gene is TRBJ2-2, the V gene TRBV5-1, with D tentatively TRBD2 (6 bases). CDR3 length: 18 residues. V lost 1 base and J lost 6, with 22 bases in between. From germline, CDR1 is SGHRS and CDR2 YFSETQ. This CDR3 reads CASSLIGSLEKRAGELFF. DNA for the CDR3: TGCGCCAGCAGCTTGATCGGGAGCCTGGAAAAGAGAGCCGGGGAGCTGTTTTTT.

The chain couples TRBV20-1 to TRBJ1-5; no definite D call. Trimming shortened V by 3 bases and J by 9 bases, and 15 bases separated the two germline ends. CDR3 length equals 13 residues. Germline lookup yields CDR1 DFQATT and CDR2 SNEGSKA (reference sequence). CDR3 sequence (DNA): TGCAGTGCTAGCGGTCAGGCGTCTTGGCCCCAGCATTTT. Encoded protein: CSASGQASWPQHF.

The genes are TRBV5-1 and TRBJ2-3; no definite D call. V gave up 7 bases and J gave up 1 base, with 10 bases separating them. Germline-derived CDR1 and CDR2 are SGHRS and YFSETQ. The length of the CDR3 is 13 residues. The CDR3 region is CASVYQGTDTQYF. CDR3 nucleotide sequence: TGCGCCAGCGTATACCAGGGCACAGATACGCAGTATTTT.

This clonotype showed up just a few times. The gene calls are TRBV4-1 and TRBJ2-1, with 9 bases aligning to TRBD2. Trimming cost V 8 bases and J 0 bases; bases outside gene matches: 5. Germline V lookup: CDR1 MGHRA, CDR2 YSYEKL. This CDR3 has 15 amino acids. CDR3 DNA: TGCGCCAGCGATCTTAGCGGGAGCTCCTACAATGAGCAGTTCTTC. Translating gives CASDLSGSSYNEQFF.

The chain employs TRBV11-2 and TRBJ2-2; D not resolved. This CDR3 is built from 14 residues. Germline V gene sequence: CDR1 SGHAT, CDR2 FQNNGV. The V end lost 5 bases, the J end lost 7 bases, and 14 bases lay between the germline ends. Here the CDR3 DNA reads TGTGCCAGCAGCCCCCTATTCTATGGCGGGGAGCTGTTTTTT. Translating it yields CASSPLFYGGELFF.

The chain couples TRBV29-1 to TRBJ2-4, with a weak D call TRBD2 (5 bases). The CDR3 loop spans 14 amino acids. V was pared by 6 bases and J by 4 bases, with 16 bases between. Germline CDR1 and CDR2: SQVTM and ANQGSEA. CDR3 region: CSVVQLGEKNIQYF. For the CDR3, the DNA is TGCAGCGTGGTCCAACTAGGTGAAAAAAACATTCAGTACTTC.

This chain uses TRBV14 with TRBJ2-5; D remains ambiguous. V was cut by 4 bases and J by 11 bases, with 17 bases left in between. The CDR3 sequence is 13 residues long. The germline gives CDR1 SGHDN, CDR2 FVKESK. DNA for the CDR3: TGTGCCAGCAGCCGAGATGTCCAGGATCCTCAGTACTTC. This encodes CASSRDVQDPQYF.

The V gene is TRBV5-1, the J gene TRBJ2-4; no clear D gene. CDR3 size: 14 residues. V lost 0 bases and J lost 5, with 9 bases in between. Germline assignment: CDR1 SGHRS and CDR2 YFSETQ. For the CDR3, the DNA is TGCGCCAGCAGCTTGGATTTGGACGAAAACATTCAGTACTTC. It specifies CASSLDLDENIQYF. Complete variable domain (other parts from reference TRBV5-1 and TRBJ2-4): KAGVTQTPRYLIKTRGQQVTLSCSPISGHRSVSWYQQTPGQGLQFLFEYFSETQRNKGNFPGRFSGRQFSNSRSEMNVSTLELGDSALYLCASSLDLDENIQYFGAGTRLSVL.

This sequence joins TRBV29-1 and TRBJ2-5, with D maybe TRBD1 (7 bases). Trimming shortened V by 7 bases and J by 3 bases, and 12 bases separated the two germline ends. CDR3 length equals 12 residues. Germline CDR1 SQVTM, CDR2 ANQGSEA. CDR3 in amino acids: CSGRDSKETQYF. CDR3 DNA: TGCAGCGGGAGGGACAGCAAAGAGACCCAGTACTTC.

This clonotype was seen a handful of times. The chain links TRBV2 to TRBJ1-2, with D perhaps matching TRBD1 (6 bases). Trimming took 5 bases from V and 8 from J, leaving 9 bases between them. CDR3 size: 11 residues. CDR1 and CDR2 (germline): SNHLY, FYNNEI. The DNA of the CDR3 is TGTGCCAGCAGTAAGGGGGGAGGCTACACCTTC. Amino acid sequence: CASSKGGGYTF.